The entry below gives a single TCR beta chain sequence along with its context. These data originate in a study of cytomegalovirus exposure and HLA in healthy donors. This PCR relied on a set of 60 Vbeta primers and 13 Jbeta primers. Assay: immunoSEQ multiplex PCR; the TCRdb copy retains only in-frame clones and omits some. This sample carries 200,000 to 250,000 clones, 75% to 80% of them seen once, and the ten largest clones take about 1.8%. V shed 4 bases and J 3 bases; nucleotides not matched to a gene: 9. This CDR3 contains 15 residues. Per germline, CDR1 MGHRA and CDR2 YSYEKL. This clonotype was obtained from a man aged 18 to 35 in good health and CMV-seronegative. V is TRBV4-1 and J is TRBJ2-7; 7 nucleotides align to TRBD2. Sequenced input: PBMCs. Here the CDR3 reads CASSLMSGELYEQYF. The CDR3 nucleotides read TGCGCCAGCAGCCTAATGAGCGGGGAGCTCTACGAGCAGTACTTC.